These T cell receptor beta chains were read from a single sample in a study of PD-1 blockade in classical Hodgkin lymphoma. Some clones are missing from TCRdb's copy, which holds only in-frame ones; the method was immunoSEQ multiplex PCR. Of some 31,000 clones in the sample, around 70% were seen once. The sequenced sample was peripheral blood mononuclear cells (PBMCs), obtained before the second cycle of nivolumab. These receptor sequences come from a human donor with classical Hodgkin lymphoma. Each CDR3 is given with its conserved first and last residue. Each record gives: CDR3 length, V gene, clone size, CDR3 protein. Some rows have no size entry. The others give once, few or many, or a class for an expanded clone.

12,TRBV19,few,CASRVPNTEAFF
12,TRBV19,medium-sized,CASNWGAHPQHF
13,TRBV7-3,few,CASSPSSNTEAFF
19,TRBV7-9,NA,CASSLRAARGRRLVTEAFF
14,TRBV9,NA,CASSADTFYNEQFF
15,TRBV4-2,NA,CASSQIRDSEETQYF
14,TRBV7-2,NA,CASRQGPQNQPQHF
12,TRBV27,NA,CASGDRGYGYTF
15,TRBV15,NA,CATSRRDRFNEKLFF
11,TRBV5-4,medium-sized,CASYLAGEAFF
14,TRBV7-8,few,CASSLGPGPTEAFF
14,TRBV7-9,NA,CASSSSSESYEQYF
16,TRBV9,NA,CASSVLGTGGSNEQFF
14,TRBV6-1,few,CASSEEGPTYEQYF